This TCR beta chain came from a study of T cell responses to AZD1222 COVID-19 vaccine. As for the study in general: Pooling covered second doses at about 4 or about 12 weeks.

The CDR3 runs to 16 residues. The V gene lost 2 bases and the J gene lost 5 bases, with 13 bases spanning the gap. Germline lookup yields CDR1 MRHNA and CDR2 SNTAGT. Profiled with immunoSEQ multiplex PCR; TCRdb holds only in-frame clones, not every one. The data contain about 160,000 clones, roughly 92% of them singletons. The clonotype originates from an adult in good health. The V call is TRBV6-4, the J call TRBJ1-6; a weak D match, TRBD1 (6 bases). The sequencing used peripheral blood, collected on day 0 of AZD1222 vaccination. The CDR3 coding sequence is TGTGCCAGCAGTGACGTGGCGGGACAAAATAATTCACCCCTCCACTTT. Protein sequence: CASSDVAGQNNSPLHF.